The sample holds one count of the clone carrying this T cell receptor beta chain. Trimming at V came to 3 bases and at J to 7 bases, leaving 7 bases not matched to a gene. The CDR3 runs 14 residues. The germline V gene has CDR1 SGDLS and CDR2 YYNGEE. As processed by the authors: Nucleated cell counts were estimated from reference gene primer amplification. Method: immunoSEQ multiplex PCR; TCRdb's copy keeps in-frame clones and lacks some. D and trimming were read from the DNA, whereas the V and J calls and clone size are those reported in that table. Among about 120,000 clones listed, 84% were seen once. This record belongs to a study of blood T cell repertoires in COVID-19. Study-wide background: Both acute and convalescent COVID-19 samples were obtained from the United States, Italy and Spain. PBMCs, B-cell-depleted T cells, or T cells were the source of the cDNA or gDNA that made up the material.

The receptor was derived from a woman aged 40-49 years with acute or convalescent COVID-19. This sequence joins TRBV9 and TRBJ1-2, with TRBD1 matching 9 bases. The sample consisted of peripheral blood. As DNA, the CDR3 is TGTGCCAGCAGCGAGAGTACAGGGGGCGCTGGCTACACCTTC. Translated: CASSESTGGAGYTF.